The next 20 T cell receptor beta chains were all read from a single sample in a study of beta chain features in type 1 diabetes. The authors reverse transcribed all of the isolated RNA, so sequencing captured expressed TCRB transcripts. TCRdb's table, derived via immunoSEQ multiplex PCR, lists solely in-frame clones and lacks some. The sample carries tens of thousands of clones, around 32% recorded once. The material sequenced was stem cell memory CD4+ T cells from blood. These TCRs come from a woman between 18 and 30 years old in good health.

The CDR3 loop is CASGRSVASGNTIYF. In DNA form, the CDR3 reads TGTGCCAGCGGTAGGAGCGTGGCCTCTGGAAACACCATATATTTT. J is TRBJ1-3 and V is TRBV6-5, with D hard to call. The CDR3 spans 15 residues. Trimming stripped 8 bases from V and 0 bases from J, with 14 bases between. Germline CDR1 reads MNHEY; CDR2 reads SVGAGI.

In its sample, this clone was seen a few times. The V gene is TRBV18, the J gene TRBJ2-5, with a weak D call TRBD2 (5 bases). The V gene's germline CDR1 is KGHSH and CDR2 LQKENI. The CDR3 totals 14 residues. V was shortened by 0 bases and J by 9 bases, with 14 bases between the two germline ends. This chain's CDR3 is CASSPPYSSRAQYF. In DNA form, the CDR3 reads TGTGCCAGCTCACCACCCTACTCCTCGAGGGCCCAGTACTTC.

The table lists this clone with many counts. The genes are TRBV9 and TRBJ2-7, with TRBD1 matching 8 bases. The germline gives CDR1 SGDLS, CDR2 YYNGEE. Trimming at V came to 0 bases and at J to 3 bases, leaving 5 bases not matched to a gene. This CDR3 is built from 15 residues. The CDR3 region is CASSVGQGTGYEQYF. The CDR3 nucleotides are TGTGCCAGCAGCGTAGGACAGGGGACTGGCTACGAGCAGTACTTC.

V and J are TRBV14 and TRBJ1-5; D gene uncertain. The CDR3 sequence is 13 residues long. CDR1 is SGHDN and CDR2 is FVKESK in the germline V gene. Trimming pared 3 bases from V and 4 bases from J, leaving 7 bases between. CDR3 bases: TGTGCCAGCAGCCAGGACTATAATCAGCCCCAGCATTTT. As protein: CASSQDYNQPQHF.

There are a few counts of this clone. The chain uses TRBV30 and TRBJ1-2; tentatively, D is TRBD1 (5 bases). V shed 0 bases and J shed 7 bases, with 12 bases lying between them. Per germline, CDR1 GTSNPN and CDR2 SVGIG (reference sequence). The CDR3 length is 13 residues. CDR3 sequence reads: CAWSVKGRGGYTF. The CDR3 region has the DNA TGTGCCTGGAGTGTAAAGGGGAGGGGTGGCTACACCTTC.

V usage is TRBV30 and J usage is TRBJ1-1, with D hard to call. Trimming stripped 2 bases from V and 4 bases from J, with 14 bases between. The CDR3 has 14 residues. Germline CDR1 and CDR2: GTSNPN and SVGIG (reference sequence). CDR3 coding DNA: TGTGCCTGGAGTCCCCCGGGGAGGACCACTGAAGCTTTCTTT. It translates to CAWSPPGRTTEAFF. The full variable domain, rest sourced from reference TRBV30 and TRBJ1-1, is SQTIHQWPATLVQPVGSPLSLECTVEGTSNPNLYWYRQAAGRGLQLLFYSVGIGQISSEVPQNLSASRPQDRQFILSSKKLLLSDSGFYLCAWSPPGRTTEAFFGQGTRLTVV.

In its sample, this clone was seen a few times. The gene calls are TRBV28 and TRBJ2-7; TRBD2 matches at 13 bases. This CDR3 contains 15 residues. The J segment lost 0 bases and the V segment lost 7 bases, leaving 3 bases of the junction unmatched. CDR1 and CDR2 (germline): MDHEN, SYDVKM. The CDR3 spells CASKGTSGISYEQYF. The CDR3 nucleotides are TGTGCCAGCAAAGGGACTAGCGGGATCTCCTACGAGCAGTACTTC.

The V call is TRBV7-2, the J call TRBJ2-5; 9 positions match TRBD2. V shed 5 bases and J 5 bases; nucleotides not matched to a gene: 9. Germline lookup yields CDR1 SGHTA and CDR2 FQGNSA. The CDR3 spans 15 residues. CDR3 DNA sequence: TGTGCCAGCAGCCGGGGACTAGCTTCGAGGGAGACCCAGTACTTC. Translation gives CASSRGLASRETQYF. Full variable domain (remainder filled in from reference TRBV7-2 and TRBJ2-5): GAGVSQSPSNKVTEKGKDVELRCDPISGHTALYWYRQSLGQGLEFLIYFQGNSAPDKSGLPSDRFSAERTGGSVSTLTIQRTQQEDSAVYLCASSRGLASRETQYFGPGTRLLVL.

This clone came up a few times. The genes are TRBV18 and TRBJ2-1; 9 bases match TRBD1. This CDR3 has 15 amino acids. V lost 2 bases to trimming and J lost 5 bases; unmatched junction nucleotides: 4. The germline V gene encodes CDR1 KGHSH and CDR2 LQKENI. The CDR3 sequence is CASSPETGGNNEQFF. DNA of the CDR3: TGTGCCAGCTCACCAGAGACAGGGGGAAACAATGAGCAGTTCTTC.

The gene calls are TRBV11-2 and TRBJ2-1; D perhaps matches TRBD1 (5 bases). The CDR3 contains 14 residues. The V gene's germline CDR1 is SGHAT and CDR2 FQNNGV. The V gene lost 5 bases and the J gene lost 7 bases, with 15 bases spanning the gap. The CDR3 DNA reads as TGTGCCAGCAGCCTACGGGTGCAGGGTAATGAGCAGTTCTTC. Protein product: CASSLRVQGNEQFF.

This clone was seen more than once but under ten times. The J gene is TRBJ2-3, the V gene TRBV29-1; 8 bases agree with TRBD2. Germline CDR1 SQVTM, CDR2 ANQGSEA. V lost 0 bases to trimming and J lost 5 bases; unmatched junction nucleotides: 16. The CDR3 has 18 residues. The CDR3, as DNA: TGCAGCGTTGAAGATCGGGGCCAGCGGGAGCATGGTATAGATACGCAGTATTTT. It codes for CSVEDRGQREHGIDTQYF.

A few counts support this clone. The chain carries TRBV11-3 and TRBJ1-1; D is possibly TRBD1 (6 bases). Trimming took off 6 bases at V and 8 bases at J, with 10 bases between the two ends. From germline, CDR1 is SGHNT and CDR2 YENEEA. The CDR3 is 11 amino acids. CDR3 region: CASRSTGEAFF. DNA for the CDR3: TGTGCCAGCAGGTCAACAGGGGAAGCTTTCTTT.

This clone appeared a few times. This chain connects TRBV30 to TRBJ1-3; unclear D gene. The V end lost 5 bases, the J end lost 3 bases, and 5 bases lay between the germline ends. The germline CDR1 and CDR2 sequences are GTSNPN and SVGIG (reference sequence). The CDR3 is 11 residues long. The CDR3 DNA reads TGTGCCTGGGGACTTGGAAACACCATATATTTT. Translating it yields CAWGLGNTIYF.

A single count supports this clone. This chain links TRBV2 with TRBJ2-5; 9 bases agree with TRBD2. The CDR3 contains 15 residues. Germline V gives CDR1 SNHLY, CDR2 FYNNEI. J was trimmed by 1 base and V by 3 bases; bases with no gene match: 3. The CDR3 region is CASSDSGGSQETQYF. The DNA for the CDR3 is TGTGCCAGCAGTGACAGCGGGGGGAGCCAAGAGACCCAGTACTTC.

The V and J genes are TRBV18 and TRBJ1-1, with 7 bases lining up with TRBD1. The CDR3 is made up of 15 amino acids. CDR1 KGHSH and CDR2 LQKENI come from the germline V gene. With 2 bases clipped from V and 1 base from J, the junction kept 4 bases outside the gene matches. CDR3 region: CASSPMTGPNTEAFF. CDR3 sequence (DNA): TGTGCCAGCTCACCAATGACAGGGCCGAACACTGAAGCTTTCTTT. The full variable domain, in which reference TRBV18 and TRBJ1-1 provide the parts outside the CDR3, is NAGVMQNPRHLVRRRGQEARLRCSPMKGHSHVYWYRQLPEEGLKFMVYLQKENIIDESGMPKERFSAEFPKEGPSILRIQQVVRGDSAAYFCASSPMTGPNTEAFFGQGTRLTVV.

The V and J genes are TRBV19 and TRBJ2-1; 10 nucleotides line up with TRBD2. Germline V gene data show CDR1 as LNHDA and CDR2 as SQIVND (reference sequence). V was pared by 5 bases and J by 9 bases, with 7 bases of the junction left unmatched. The CDR3 totals 14 residues. CDR3 coding DNA: TGTGCCAGTAGTTTTCTAGCGGGAGAGGGTGAGCAGTTCTTC. This translates into CASSFLAGEGEQFF. The variable domain in full, with the rest retrieved from reference TRBV19 and TRBJ2-1, is DGGITQSPKYLFRKEGQNVTLSCEQNLNHDAMYWYRQDPGQGLRLIYYSQIVNDFQKGDIAEGYSVSREKKESFPLTVTSAQKNPTAFYLCASSFLAGEGEQFFGPGTRLTVL.

The chain recombines TRBV6-1 with TRBJ2-5; 9 nucleotides agree with TRBD1. Gene TRBJ2-7 matches the end of the DNA better, so the J call may be wrong. CDR1 is MNHNS, CDR2 SASEGT, per germline. The CDR3 extends over 15 amino acids. CDR3 DNA sequence: TGTGCCAGCAGGCCCGGGACAGGGAGTACATACGAGCAGTACTTC. Amino acid sequence: CASRPGTGSTYEQYF.

With regard to this clone: One end of the junction varies from germline; a read error may be responsible. The chain recombines TRBV7-7 with TRBJ2-5; perhaps TRBD2 as D (5 bases). Per the germline V gene, CDR1 is SSHAT and CDR2 is FNYEAQ (reference sequence). The CDR3 spans 13 residues. The CDR3 is CASSRRDGETQYF. In DNA, the CDR3 is TGTGCTAGCAGTCGCCGGGATGGCGAGACCCAGTACTTC.

The chain has TRBV5-1 and TRBJ2-5, with D maybe TRBD2 (5 bases). V was clipped by 1 base and J by 3 bases, with 10 bases between them. There are 14 residues in the CDR3. CDR1 is SGHRS and CDR2 is YFSETQ in the germline V gene. Written as DNA, the CDR3 is TGCGCCAGCAGCTTGATGCGGGCGGAAGAGACCCAGTACTTC. Translating it yields CASSLMRAEETQYF. The whole variable domain, filled in from reference TRBV5-1 and TRBJ2-5, reads KAGVTQTPRYLIKTRGQQVTLSCSPISGHRSVSWYQQTPGQGLQFLFEYFSETQRNKGNFPGRFSGRQFSNSRSEMNVSTLELGDSALYLCASSLMRAEETQYFGPGTRLLVL.

This clone was found once. V is TRBV9 and J is TRBJ2-2; D not resolved. The CDR3 runs to 16 residues. The germline V and J ends were trimmed by 0 bases and 1 base, with 10 bases remaining between them. From germline, CDR1 is SGDLS and CDR2 YYNGEE. This CDR3 reads CASSVESIGNTGELFF. CDR3 in DNA: TGTGCCAGCAGCGTAGAATCGATCGGGAACACCGGGGAGCTGTTTTTT.